This TCR beta chain is from a study of early T cells in non-severe SARS-CoV-2 infection. V lost 2 bases, J lost 7 bases, and 12 bases lay in between. This CDR3 region has 15 residues. Many counts were recorded for this clonotype. TCRdb fed the 5' RACE reads into MiXCR, producing one record per CDR3 protein. The sample holds fewer than 60,000 distinct CDR3 sequences; approximately 9.9% are singletons and the top ten take roughly 13%. This sequence was found in an adult who was a healthcare worker with PCR-confirmed SARS-CoV-2 infection or an uninfected control (not recorded which). Sequencing used whole blood. This chain uses TRBV12-3 or TRBV12-4 with TRBJ1-6; weak D call: TRBD1 (6 bases). The CDR3 loop reads CASSLTTDRNSPLHF. The CDR3 DNA reads TGTGCCAGCAGTTTAACGACTGACAGGAATTCACCCCTCCACTTT.